This T cell receptor (beta chain) emerged from a study of blood T cell repertoires in COVID-19. Overall study: Samples came from the United States, Italy and Spain, spanning acute and convalescent COVID-19. PBMCs, B-cell-depleted T cells, or T cells provided the cDNA or gDNA that made up the material.

Under the authors' procedure: Reference gene primer amplification yielded estimated nucleated cell counts. Only in-frame clones appear in the TCRdb table, and some are missing; sequencing was by immunoSEQ multiplex PCR. The V and J calls and clone size were taken over from that table, and D and trimming were inferred from the DNA. Of approximately 69,000 clones listed, almost 90% are singletons. V shed 0 bases and J shed 3 bases, with 17 bases lying between them. In germline, CDR1 is SEHNR, CDR2 FQNEAQ (reference sequence). The CDR3 extends over 17 amino acids. Input material: peripheral blood. The clonotype comes from a man in his fifties or sixties with acute or convalescent COVID-19. The rearrangement joins TRBV7-9 to TRBJ1-2; no definite D call. The CDR3: CASSLALIGFEDYGYTF. The CDR3 nucleotides are TGTGCCAGCAGCTTAGCTTTGATCGGCTTCGAGGACTATGGCTACACCTTC. The variable domain in full, completed from reference TRBV7-9 and TRBJ1-2, reads DTGVSQNPRHKITKRGQNVTFRCDPISEHNRLYWYRQTLGQGPEFLTYFQNEAQLEKSRLLSDRFSAERPKGSFSTLEIQRTEQGDSAMYLCASSLALIGFEDYGYTFGSGTRLTVV.